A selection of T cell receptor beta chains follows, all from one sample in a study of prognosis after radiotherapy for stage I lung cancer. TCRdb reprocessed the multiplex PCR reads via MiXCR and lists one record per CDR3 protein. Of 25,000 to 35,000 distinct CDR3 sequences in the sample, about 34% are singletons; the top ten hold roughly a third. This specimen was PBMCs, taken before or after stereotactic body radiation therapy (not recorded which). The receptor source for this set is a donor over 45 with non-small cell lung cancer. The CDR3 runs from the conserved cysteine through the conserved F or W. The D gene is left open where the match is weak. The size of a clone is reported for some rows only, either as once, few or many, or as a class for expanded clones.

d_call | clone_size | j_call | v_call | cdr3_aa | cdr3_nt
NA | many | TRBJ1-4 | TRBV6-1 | CASRGGFWEKLFF | TGTGCCAGCAGGGGAGGGTTTTGGGAAAAACTGTTTTTT
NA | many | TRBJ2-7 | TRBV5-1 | CASSLVGKGSRNEQYF | TGCGCCAGCAGCTTGGTTGGGAAGGGAAGCAGAAACGAGCAGTACTTC
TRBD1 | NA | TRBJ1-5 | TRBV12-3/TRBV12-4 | CASIITGGRNQPQHF | TGTGCCAGCATTATCACAGGGGGCAGGAATCAGCCCCAGCATTTT
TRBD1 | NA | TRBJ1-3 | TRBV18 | CASSSQGAAGNTIYF | TGTGCCAGCTCATCTCAGGGGGCGGCTGGAAACACCATATATTTT
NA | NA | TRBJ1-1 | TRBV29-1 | CSVTRGAEAFF | TGCAGCGTTACCAGGGGCGCTGAAGCTTTCTTT
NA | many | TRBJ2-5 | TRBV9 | CASSVDRLEFQETQYF | TGTGCCAGCAGCGTAGATCGCTTAGAGTTCCAAGAGACCCAGTACTTC
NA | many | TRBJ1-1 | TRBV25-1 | CASSEFRGKYTEAFF | TGTGCCAGCAGTGAGTTCCGAGGAAAGTACACTGAAGCTTTCTTT
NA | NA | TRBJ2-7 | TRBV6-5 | CASSRTDGYRWYEQYF | TGTGCCAGCAGTCGCACTGACGGGTACCGATGGTACGAGCAGTACTTC
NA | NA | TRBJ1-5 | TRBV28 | CASRGGGSNQPQHF | TGTGCCAGCAGAGGGGGAGGAAGCAATCAGCCCCAGCATTTT
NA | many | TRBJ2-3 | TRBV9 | CASSVFSVGTDTQYF | TGTGCCAGCAGCGTATTCAGCGTAGGCACAGATACGCAGTATTTT
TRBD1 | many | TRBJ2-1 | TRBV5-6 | CASSLGVVAGGNEQFF | TGTGCCAGCAGCTTGGGGGTAGTGGCAGGGGGCAATGAGCAGTTCTTC
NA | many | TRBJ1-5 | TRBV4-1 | CASSLTWSRNQPQHF | TGCGCCAGCAGCCTTACCTGGAGCAGAAATCAGCCCCAGCATTTT
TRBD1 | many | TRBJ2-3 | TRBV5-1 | CASSLQGAGDTQYF | TGCGCCAGCAGCTTGCAGGGGGCTGGAGATACGCAGTATTTT
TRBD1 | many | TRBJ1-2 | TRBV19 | CASSVSTGGFYGYTF | TGTGCCAGTAGTGTCTCGACAGGGGGTTTCTATGGCTACACCTTC
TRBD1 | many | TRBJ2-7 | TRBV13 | CASSSSPDRGTHEQYF | TGTGCCAGCAGCTCCTCGCCGGACAGGGGGACTCACGAGCAGTACTTC
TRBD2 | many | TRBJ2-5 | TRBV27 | CASSLGGRETQYF | TGTGCCAGCAGCCTAGGCGGGAGGGAGACCCAGTACTTC
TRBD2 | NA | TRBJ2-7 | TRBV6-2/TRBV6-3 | CAGRTSGGRTIYEQYF | TGTGCCGGCAGAACCTCCGGGGGGAGAACTATCTACGAGCAGTACTTC
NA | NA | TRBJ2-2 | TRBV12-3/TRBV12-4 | CGGAIGTGGLFF | TGTGGAGGAGCCATTGGCACCGGGGGGCTGTTTTTT
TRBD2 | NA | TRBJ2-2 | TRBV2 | CASRQAGWNTWELFF | TGTGCCAGCAGACAAGCGGGATGGAACACCTGGGAGCTGTTTTTT
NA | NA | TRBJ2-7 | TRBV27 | CASSLARAYEQYF | TGTGCCAGCAGTTTAGCCAGGGCCTACGAGCAGTACTTC
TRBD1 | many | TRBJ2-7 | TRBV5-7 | CASSLGGQGPYEQYF | TGTGCCAGCAGCTTGGGGGGACAGGGCCCCTACGAGCAGTACTTC